The T cell receptor beta chain under discussion was sequenced for a study of human T cells and chemical hapten exposure. The study's findings and limits: TCRs at a frequency above 1 in 1000 stayed unchanged with DPC sensitization.

Time point in this sample: patch test 2, 6 weeks after DPC sensitization. Treatment indicated: therapeutic diphenylcyclopropenone sensitization with weekly scalp DPC. Trimming pared 4 bases from V and 0 bases from J, leaving 15 bases between. This CDR3 is built from 17 residues. Germline V gives CDR1 LGHNA, CDR2 YSLEER. TCRdb re-called the RACE reads through MiXCR, storing one row per CDR3 protein. The sample has 90,000 to 110,000 distinct CDR3 sequences; roughly 10% are singletons. About this clonotype itself: Its antigen remains unidentified.

This receptor was taken from a woman aged 40-49 years with alopecia areata. Some clones in this sample may be carry-over from other donors' samples. The chain links TRBV4-3 to TRBJ1-4, with D unresolved. The input for sequencing was whole blood, taken in connection with sensitization to the hapten diphenylcyclopropenone (DPC). The CDR3 sequence is CASSPLWGSATNEKLFF. The CDR3 bases are TGCGCCAGCAGCCCCCTTTGGGGAAGCGCAACTAATGAAAAACTGTTTTTT.